A single sample is the source of the 16 T cell receptor beta chains below, sequenced in a study of shared clonotypes between healthy human individuals (dated by TCRdb to the early 2020s). Library prep was done by the immunoSEQ multiplex PCR assay. The clones in this table, taken by TCRdb from immuneACCESS, are in-frame only. Not every clone is retained; where verified, under half of the shortfall comes from an unresolved V gene, and the cause of the rest is unknown. The sample has around 700,000 clones on record, 74% of them singletons. The top ten clones comprise under 2% of the sample. Sequenced: memory CD4+ T cells sorted from blood. The label giving this sample's cell subset or site can be read as: CD45RA-negative fraction. These receptors were taken from a woman aged 25 to 39 in good health.

V and J are TRBV5-1 and TRBJ1-6; 8 positions match TRBD1. Germline lookup yields CDR1 SGHRS and CDR2 YFSETQ. V shed 0 bases, J shed 13 bases, and the junction held 3 bases outside the gene matches. This CDR3 spans 13 amino acids. The CDR3 nucleotides are TGCGCCAGCAGCTTGGGACAGGGGCTCCCCCTCCACTTT. Its translation is CASSLGQGLPLHF.

This chain joins TRBV19 and TRBJ2-2; 7 nucleotides align to TRBD2. Germline loops: CDR1 LNHDA, CDR2 SQIVND (reference sequence). The trim removed 6 bases at V and 4 bases at J, leaving 11 bases unmatched. This CDR3 region has 16 residues. The CDR3 spells CASSLMGGSGTGELFF. In DNA form, the CDR3 reads TGTGCCAGTAGCCTAATGGGCGGGAGTGGCACCGGGGAGCTGTTTTTT.

Turning to this clone: The junction departs from germline at one end; a sequencing error may be responsible. The chain is built from TRBV6-5 and TRBJ2-7, with D uncertain. This CDR3 contains 14 residues. CDR1 is MNHEY, CDR2 SVGAGI, per germline. CDR3 sequence (DNA): TGTGCCAGCAGTGACTCTCGTGAGTACTACGAGCAGTACTTC. It translates to CASSDSREYYEQYF.

The sample holds a few counts of this clone. V is TRBV28 and J is TRBJ1-5; D unclear. The CDR3 runs to 16 residues. With 3 bases removed from V and 1 base from J, the gap between germline ends came to 13 bases. CDR1 is MDHEN and CDR2 is SYDVKM in the germline V gene. CDR3 protein: CASSFESLGSNQPQHF. The CDR3 nucleotides read TGTGCCAGCAGTTTTGAGTCACTGGGAAGCAATCAGCCCCAGCATTTT. Variable domain in full (rest from reference TRBV28 and TRBJ1-5): DVKVTQSSRYLVKRTGEKVFLECVQDMDHENMFWYRQDPGLGLRLIYFSYDVKMKEKGDIPEGYSVSREKKERFSLILESASTNQTSMYLCASSFESLGSNQPQHFGDGTRLSIL.

The V call is TRBV19, the J call TRBJ2-3, with a tentative D call TRBD2 (5 bases). The CDR3 covers 13 residues. The V gene's germline CDR1 is LNHDA and CDR2 SQIVND (reference sequence). The germline V and J ends were trimmed by 8 bases and 4 bases, with 13 bases remaining between them. The CDR3, as DNA: TGTGCCAGTGCCCGGGGTCAGGCAGATACGCAGTATTTT. Encoded protein: CASARGQADTQYF.

As concerns this clone: Since a far larger clone is one base different, this is likely a read error. J is TRBJ2-7 and V is TRBV23-1, with TRBD2 matching over 11 bases. TRBV23-1 is noted as an ORF with a role that remains uncertain. The CDR3 loop spans 16 amino acids. Trimming cost V 1 base and J 5 bases; bases outside gene matches: 7. CDR3 protein: CASSQYSGRAGNEQYF. The CDR3 DNA follows: TGCGCCAGCAGTCAATATAGCGGGAGGGCCGGGAACGAGCAGTACTTC.

This clone was recorded a few times. V gene TRBV5-5 combines with J gene TRBJ2-3; D is ambiguous. V was pared by 4 bases and J by 8 bases, with 8 bases between. The CDR3 length is 11 residues. Germline loops: CDR1 SGHKS, CDR2 YYEKEE (reference sequence). CDR3 nucleotide sequence: TGTGCCAGCAGCCTGGACCTTACGCAGTATTTT. Translated: CASSLDLTQYF.

This clone was seen only a few times. The chain carries TRBV11-2 and TRBJ1-1; D gene unclear. Germline V CDR1 and CDR2: SGHAT, FQNNGV. Trimming shortened V by 2 bases and J by 1 base, and 5 bases separated the two germline ends. CDR3 length: 13 amino acids. The CDR3 reads CASSLTRNTEAFF. CDR3 nucleotides: TGTGCCAGCAGCTTAACACGGAACACTGAAGCTTTCTTT.

The chain couples TRBV11-2 to TRBJ1-6; possible D gene TRBD1, 5 bases. V was clipped by 1 base and J by 9 bases, with 13 bases between them. There are 15 residues in the CDR3. Germline-derived CDR1 and CDR2 are SGHAT and FQNNGV. CDR3 sequence: CASSLVPGLGSPLHF. DNA for the CDR3: TGTGCCAGCAGCTTAGTTCCGGGACTGGGTTCACCCCTCCACTTT.

The genes are TRBV18 and TRBJ1-1; D gene ambiguous. CDR1 KGHSH and CDR2 LQKENI come from the germline V gene. V was pared by 6 bases and J by 5 bases, with 16 bases between. The CDR3 has 14 residues. CDR3 nucleotide sequence: TGTGCCAGCTCGCCGGGCGTTGGCCGGACTGAAGCTTTCTTT. This translates into CASSPGVGRTEAFF.

This clone occurred many times. The chain recombines TRBV6-1 with TRBJ2-6; D is possibly TRBD1 or TRBD2 (6 bases each). Germline CDR1 reads MNHNS; CDR2 reads SASEGT. The CDR3 length is 19 residues. V lost 2 bases, J lost 0 bases, and 17 bases lay in between. The CDR3 sequence: CASSERGEGQLSGANVLTF. CDR3 coding DNA: TGTGCCAGCAGTGAAAGGGGGGAAGGACAACTCTCTGGGGCCAACGTCCTGACTTTC.

The chain is built from TRBV5-6 and TRBJ1-5, with TRBD1 as a possible D gene (5 bases). The CDR3 is 18 amino acids. V lost 0 bases, J lost 3 bases, and 19 bases lay in between. Germline V CDR1 and CDR2: SGHDT, YYEEEE. CDR3 region: CASSLARSVREANQPQHF. The CDR3 region has the DNA TGTGCCAGCAGCTTGGCTAGGTCCGTCAGGGAGGCCAATCAGCCCCAGCATTTT.

The CDR3 bases are TGCGCCAGCAGCTTCGGAGCTTACGAGCAGTACTTC. It specifies CASSFGAYEQYF. This chain links TRBV5-1 with TRBJ2-5; D remains ambiguous. The end of the DNA is better explained by TRBJ2-7, so the J call may be wrong. CDR1 SGHRS and CDR2 YFSETQ come from the germline V gene. This CDR3 is 12 amino acids long.

Concerning this clone itself: Distinct nucleotide sequences in the sample also encode this CDR3. This chain connects TRBV12-5 to TRBJ2-1; 10 bases line up with TRBD2. The V and J ends lost 6 bases and 8 bases, in that order; junction bases with no gene match: 10. CDR1 and CDR2 from the germline V gene are LGHNT and FRNRAP. The CDR3 runs to 15 residues. This chain's CDR3 is CASGLGLAEGDEQFF. In nucleotides, the CDR3 is TGTGCTAGTGGCCTAGGACTAGCGGAGGGGGATGAGCAGTTCTTC.

The chain joins TRBV28 to TRBJ1-2; D gene unclear. The germline V gene has CDR1 MDHEN and CDR2 SYDVKM. The germline V and J ends were trimmed by 6 bases and 1 base, with 9 bases remaining between them. The CDR3 sequence is 13 residues long. The CDR3 DNA reads TGTGCCAGCAGACGCGGGTTTAACTATGGCTACACCTTC. It is translated as CASRRGFNYGYTF.

The table lists this clone with many counts. This chain connects TRBV27 to TRBJ2-7; tentative D call: TRBD2 (6 bases). The V and J ends lost 4 bases and 2 bases respectively, with 15 bases between them. The germline gives CDR1 MNHEY, CDR2 SMNVEV (reference sequence). The CDR3 extends over 15 amino acids. The CDR3 region is CASSSRLVSTYEQYF. The CDR3 nucleotides read TGTGCCAGCAGTTCCCGACTAGTCAGCACCTACGAGCAGTACTTC.